The 31 T cell receptor beta chains given below trace back to one sample, sequenced in a study of shared clonotypes between healthy human individuals. Measured with immunoSEQ multiplex PCR; TCRdb has only the in-frame clones, and not every one. The data hold over a million clones, with approximately 70% observed a single time. Sequencing was carried out using memory CD4+ T cells sorted from blood. Subset: CD45RA-negative fraction. The source is a man aged 18-30 years in good health.

The chain combines TRBV6-5 with TRBJ1-6, with TRBD1 as a possible D gene (5 bases). Germline V gene data show CDR1 as MNHEY and CDR2 as SVGAGI. V was trimmed by 5 bases and J by 8 bases, leaving 16 bases between them. This CDR3 has 15 amino acids. The CDR3 DNA reads as TGTGCCAGCAGTCCGGGCAGGGTAGGGCATTCACCCCTCCACTTT. The encoded protein is CASSPGRVGHSPLHF.

This clone was detected a few times. This CDR3 is also generated by other DNA sequences in the sample. The chain recombines TRBV5-4 with TRBJ2-2; D gene unclear. Trimming removed 0 bases at V and 1 base at J, with 4 bases between. Per the germline V gene, CDR1 is SGHNT and CDR2 is YYREEE (reference sequence). The length of the CDR3 is 14 residues. The CDR3 reads CASSLDRNTGELFF. CDR3 DNA sequence: TGTGCCAGCAGCTTGGACAGGAACACCGGGGAGCTGTTTTTT.

Turning to this clone: A much larger clone sits a single nucleotide away, making a read error possible. The identical CDR3 is also encoded by other nucleotide sequences in the sample. The rearrangement joins TRBV10-3 to TRBJ2-3; D possibly corresponds to TRBD1 (6 bases). V lost 3 bases, J lost 3 bases, and 7 bases lay in between. The CDR3 sequence is 13 residues long. Germline lookup yields CDR1 ENHRY and CDR2 SYGVKD. CDR3 sequence (DNA): TGTGCCATCAGTGAAGGGGGAACAGATACGCAGTATTTT. Translating it yields CAISEGGTDTQYF.

DNA of the CDR3: TGCGCCAGCAGCCCTGTTATGACAGGACTAAGCGAGCAGTACTTC. Protein: CASSPVMTGLSEQYF. The chain joins TRBV5-1 to TRBJ2-5, with D perhaps assigned TRBD1 or TRBD2 (6 bases each). The end of the DNA is better explained by TRBJ2-7, so the J call may be wrong. The CDR3 runs to 15 residues. Germline V lookup: CDR1 SGHRS, CDR2 YFSETQ.

A word on this clone: One end of the junction is discordant with germline, which a read error may explain. V usage is TRBV7-7 and J usage is TRBJ2-5, with 9 bases lining up with TRBD2. Germline loops: CDR1 SSHAT, CDR2 FNYEAQ (reference sequence). The CDR3 totals 18 residues. CDR3 protein: CASSLGAKAGGPGETQYF. CDR3 bases: TGTGCTAGCAGCTTAGGGGCCAAGGCGGGAGGGCCTGGAGAGACCCAGTACTTC.

J is TRBJ1-4 and V is TRBV5-1; a weak D match, TRBD1 (6 bases). Trimming pared 4 bases from V and 0 bases from J, leaving 16 bases between. The CDR3 spans 17 residues. Germline values: CDR1 SGHRS, CDR2 YFSETQ. The CDR3 DNA is TGCGCCAGCAGCCTATCCCAGGGGCGACCAACTAATGAAAAACTGTTTTTT. Residues: CASSLSQGRPTNEKLFF.

This sequence joins TRBV30 and TRBJ1-4, with D perhaps matching TRBD1 (6 bases). The J call is in doubt because the DNA end fits TRBJ2-2 better. Per the germline V gene, CDR1 is GTSNPN and CDR2 is SVGIG (reference sequence). The CDR3 extends over 12 amino acids. DNA of the CDR3: TGTGCCTGGAGCAACCAGGGGGGGGAGCTGTTTTTT. Translation gives CAWSNQGGELFF.

This chain connects TRBV6-1 to TRBJ1-4; D perhaps matches TRBD1 (5 bases). V was trimmed by 7 bases and J by 3 bases, leaving 9 bases between them. This CDR3 has 13 amino acids. Germline V gene sequence: CDR1 MNHNS, CDR2 SASEGT. CDR3 amino acids: CASNRFPNEKLFF. CDR3 coding DNA: TGTGCCAGCAACAGGTTCCCTAATGAAAAACTGTTTTTT.

DNA of the CDR3: TGTGCCAGCAGCTTGTACGGGACCGCCGACGAGCAGTACTTC. This sequence encodes CASSLYGTADEQYF. The chain joins TRBV5-4 to TRBJ2-7; the D gene could be TRBD1 or TRBD2 (5 bases each). The V gene lost 1 base and the J gene lost 5 bases, with 13 bases spanning the gap. The length of the CDR3 is 14 residues. Germline V gives CDR1 SGHNT, CDR2 YYREEE (reference sequence).

This sequence joins TRBV6-5 and TRBJ2-1, with 8 bases aligning to TRBD2. Trimming removed 4 bases from V and 6 bases from J; junction bases left unmatched: 2. The CDR3 has 13 residues. The germline V gene encodes CDR1 MNHEY and CDR2 SVGAGI. Here the CDR3 reads CASSSGLANEQFF. The CDR3 DNA follows: TGTGCCAGCAGTTCCGGACTAGCCAATGAGCAGTTCTTC.

The rearrangement uses TRBV29-1 and TRBJ1-2, with D possibly TRBD1 on 6 matching bases. This CDR3 is built from 13 residues. V was trimmed by 4 bases and J by 2 bases, leaving 11 bases between them. Germline V gene lookup returns CDR1 SQVTM and CDR2 ANQGSEA. The CDR3 protein is CSVGRDKNYGYTF. The CDR3 nucleotides are TGCAGCGTTGGACGGGACAAGAACTATGGCTACACCTTC.

This clone was seen more than once but under ten times. V and J are TRBV30 and TRBJ1-6, with 7 bases lining up with TRBD1. J gave up 10 bases and V 5 bases, and 5 bases lay outside the gene matches. The CDR3 runs 12 residues. Germline CDR1 GTSNPN, CDR2 SVGIG (reference sequence). The CDR3 nucleotides read TGTGCCTGGGCTTTACAGGGGTCACCCCTCCACTTT. It translates to CAWALQGSPLHF.

This clone was observed once. This sequence joins TRBV7-9 and TRBJ2-5; 12 bases fit TRBD2. Unmatched junction bases numbered 9, after V lost 5 bases and J lost 5 bases. From germline, CDR1 is SEHNR and CDR2 FQNEAQ (reference sequence). The CDR3 is made up of 16 amino acids. The CDR3 reads CASSLGWTSGVETQYF. Here the CDR3 DNA reads TGTGCCAGCAGCCTTGGTTGGACTAGCGGGGTTGAGACCCAGTACTTC.

Remarks on this clone: This CDR3 is also generated by other DNA sequences in the sample. The rearrangement uses TRBV5-6 and TRBJ2-5; D gene unclear. The CDR3 sequence is 14 residues long. V lost 1 base, J lost 2 bases, and 9 bases lay in between. CDR1 SGHDT and CDR2 YYEEEE come from the germline V gene. CDR3 sequence (DNA): TGTGCCAGCAGCTTGCCTGCAGGTCAAGAGACCCAGTACTTC. This encodes CASSLPAGQETQYF.

This clone was seen more than once but under ten times. The chain's CDR3 is CAWELRDKGYGYTF. The CDR3 DNA is TGTGCCTGGGAGCTTCGGGATAAGGGCTATGGCTACACCTTC. V is TRBV30 and J is TRBJ1-2; D is unresolved. V was pared by 5 bases and J by 4 bases, with 17 bases between. The CDR3 loop spans 14 amino acids. Germline V gives CDR1 GTSNPN, CDR2 SVGIG (reference sequence).

Comment on this clone: This same CDR3 is encoded by further DNA sequences in the sample. The chain is built from TRBV18 and TRBJ2-7; D gene uncertain. Germline V gene lookup returns CDR1 KGHSH and CDR2 LQKENI. V was clipped by 0 bases and J by 0 bases, with 3 bases between them. The CDR3 spans 13 residues. This CDR3 reads CASSPPSSYEQYF. The CDR3 DNA is TGTGCCAGCTCACCACCAAGCTCCTACGAGCAGTACTTC. The whole variable domain, filled in from reference TRBV18 and TRBJ2-7, reads NAGVMQNPRHLVRRRGQEARLRCSPMKGHSHVYWYRQLPEEGLKFMVYLQKENIIDESGMPKERFSAEFPKEGPSILRIQQVVRGDSAAYFCASSPPSSYEQYFGPGTRLTVT.

The sample holds one count of this clone. The chain has TRBV28 and TRBJ2-7; D may be TRBD2 (6 bases). Looked up from germline, CDR1 is MDHEN and CDR2 is SYDVKM. The CDR3 spans 12 residues. Trimming stripped 5 bases from V and 4 bases from J, with 9 bases between. As DNA, the CDR3 is TGTGCCAGCAGTGCAGGGAGGTACGAGCAGTACTTC. Its translation is CASSAGRYEQYF.

CDR3 sequence: CASSLVGAGAGELFF. In DNA, the CDR3 is TGTGCCAGCAGCTTAGTAGGGGCAGGGGCCGGGGAGCTGTTTTTT. This chain connects TRBV11-3 to TRBJ2-2, with a weak D call TRBD1 (6 bases). V lost 1 base, J lost 6 bases, and 12 bases lay in between. The CDR3 is 15 amino acids. Germline V gene data show CDR1 as SGHNT and CDR2 as YENEEA.

The rearrangement uses TRBV21-1 and TRBJ1-1. TRBV21-1 is a pseudogene. CDR3 size: 15 residues. The CDR3 nucleotides are TGTGCCAGCAGCACCTTGGCTCAGTCGAGGACTGAAGCTTTCTTT. Encoded protein: CASSTLAQSRTEAFF.

Comment on this clone: Just one base apart from a much larger clone, this may be a read error. Other DNA sequences in the same sample also yield this CDR3. The chain combines TRBV7-2 with TRBJ2-7; D is perhaps TRBD1 or TRBD2 (5 bases each). Between the trimmed V and J ends, which lost 0 bases and 3 bases, there was a span of 6 bases. Germline CDR1 and CDR2: SGHTA and FQGNSA. The CDR3 contains 13 residues. The CDR3 is CASSLAGGYEQYF. CDR3 bases: TGTGCCAGCAGCTTAGCTGGGGGCTACGAGCAGTACTTC.

This clone was counted a single time. This sequence joins TRBV5-4 and TRBJ2-5; D possibly corresponds to TRBD1 (6 bases). The CDR3 length is 14 residues. CDR1 is SGHNT, CDR2 YYREEE, per germline (reference sequence). V was cut by 1 base and J by 4 bases, with 11 bases left in between. Here the CDR3 reads CASSLKQGLETQYF. The CDR3 region has the DNA TGTGCCAGCAGCTTGAAACAGGGTCTAGAGACCCAGTACTTC.

The chain recombines TRBV30 with TRBJ1-6; D call uncertain. Trimming removed 4 bases at V and 4 bases at J, with 14 bases between. This CDR3 has 15 amino acids. Germline V gene lookup returns CDR1 GTSNPN and CDR2 SVGIG (reference sequence). The CDR3 loop reads CAWKTLDGYNSPLHF. As DNA, the CDR3 is TGTGCCTGGAAAACGTTGGACGGGTATAATTCACCCCTCCACTTT.

V gene TRBV11-2 combines with J gene TRBJ2-7, with D unresolved. CDR3 length: 14 amino acids. The V and J ends lost 0 bases and 5 bases respectively, with 11 bases between them. Germline-derived CDR1 and CDR2 are SGHAT and FQNNGV. As DNA, the CDR3 is TGTGCCAGCAGCTTAGATCGGGCAGCCCACGAGCAGTACTTC. Translated, it gives CASSLDRAAHEQYF.

In this sample, this clone turned up a few times. Other nucleotide sequences from this sample produce the same CDR3. V usage is TRBV30 and J usage is TRBJ1-1; no clear D gene. The CDR3 loop spans 13 amino acids. Trimming removed 1 base at V and 4 bases at J, with 10 bases between. Germline loops: CDR1 GTSNPN, CDR2 SVGIG (reference sequence). CDR3 nucleotides: TGTGCCTGGAGTGGCCGAGGGCCCACTGAAGCTTTCTTT. This encodes CAWSGRGPTEAFF.

This clone was found a few times. The chain combines TRBV10-1 with TRBJ2-7; 7 bases are shared with TRBD2. CDR1 is WNHNN, CDR2 SYGVQD, per germline (reference sequence). The trim removed 5 bases at V and 7 bases at J, leaving 14 bases unmatched. The CDR3 has 15 amino acids. DNA for the CDR3: TGCGCCAGCAGTCGGAATCGAGCGGGATTGGGTGAGCAGTACTTC. It codes for CASSRNRAGLGEQYF.

This clone was seen ten or more times. The chain combines TRBV7-9 with TRBJ2-1; TRBD2 is a possible D gene (5 bases). Germline lookup yields CDR1 SEHNR and CDR2 FQNEAQ (reference sequence). CDR3 length: 16 residues. V was cut by 1 base and J by 2 bases, with 12 bases left in between. The CDR3 is CASSLDFSVTYNEQFF. CDR3 nucleotides: TGTGCCAGCAGCTTAGATTTTAGCGTCACCTACAATGAGCAGTTCTTC.

Comments on this clone: This sample also contains other DNA sequences that code for the same CDR3. The chain has TRBV10-2 and TRBJ1-1; D unresolved. The CDR3 contains 13 residues. The V end was cut by 2 bases, the J end by 1 base, with 5 bases between. Germline V gene sequence: CDR1 WSHSY, CDR2 SAAADI. CDR3 in amino acids: CASSERGNTEAFF. The CDR3 region has the DNA TGCGCCAGCAGTGAGCGCGGGAACACTGAAGCTTTCTTT.

The chain couples TRBV28 to TRBJ1-5, with D possibly matching TRBD1 (6 bases). V was clipped by 3 bases and J by 5 bases, with 11 bases between them. Per the germline V gene, CDR1 is MDHEN and CDR2 is SYDVKM. The CDR3 runs to 14 residues. Here the CDR3 DNA reads TGTGCCAGCAGTTTCGGGGGCGCCGATCAGCCCCAGCATTTT. As protein: CASSFGGADQPQHF.

CDR3: CASSLVLNEQFF. CDR3 sequence (DNA): TGTGCCAGCAGCTTGGTGCTCAATGAGCAGTTCTTC. The rearrangement uses TRBV5-6 and TRBJ2-1; D ambiguous. This CDR3 contains 12 residues. V lost 0 bases, J lost 6 bases, and 4 bases lay in between. Germline V lookup: CDR1 SGHDT, CDR2 YYEEEE.

This clone appeared once. The chain recombines TRBV7-9 with TRBJ2-3; 9 bases align to TRBD2. Germline V gene data show CDR1 as SEHNR and CDR2 as FQNEAQ (reference sequence). The CDR3 covers 16 residues. The V segment lost 6 bases and the J segment 5 bases; nucleotides outside the gene matches: 12. CDR3 sequence reads: CASRPGTSWQGDTQYF. The CDR3 DNA is TGTGCCAGCAGACCGGGGACTAGCTGGCAGGGAGATACGCAGTATTTT.

This sequence joins TRBV19 and TRBJ1-2; D call uncertain. The length of the CDR3 is 15 residues. Germline-derived CDR1 and CDR2 are LNHDA and SQIVND (reference sequence). With 3 bases removed from V and 3 bases from J, the gap between germline ends came to 14 bases. This CDR3 is CASSINSGSHYGYTF. For the CDR3, the DNA is TGTGCCAGTAGTATTAATTCGGGCAGCCACTATGGCTACACCTTC.